This T cell receptor (beta chain) was documented in a study of T cells in Graves' hyperthyroidism and ophthalmopathy (dated by TCRdb to about 2019). Background on the whole study: Peripheral blood was collected at initial diagnosis, before any treatment. To identify TCR V-J signatures that set the groups apart, the researchers used a discovery cohort of about a hundred patients, made up of roughly 40 with Graves' ophthalmopathy and about 60 with stable Graves' hyperthyroidism. An independent validation cohort of under 20 hyperthyroidism patients and 17 patients who later progressed to ophthalmopathy tested prospective prediction of ophthalmopathy. For training and testing, the 95 to 100 patients in the discovery cohort were randomly divided in a 7:3 ratio. The study also compared thyroid tissue and blood T-cell repertoires from a handful of Graves' hyperthyroidism patients. After blood sampling, hyperthyroidism patients were treated with methimazole at a starting dose of 30 mg daily, and ophthalmopathy patients were treated with high-dose intravenous methylprednisolone. The paper describes TCR Vbeta CDR3 sequencing of 130 to 150 peripheral blood samples, made up of roughly 45 ophthalmopathy patients, roughly 72 hyperthyroidism patients and 17 progressor patients. Paper-wide results and their limitations: In validation, progression to ophthalmopathy was predicted by the model with 65% to 71% sensitivity and just over 72% specificity, a median of 6.5 months before onset. No statistical method was used to fix the sample size in advance, and group allocation was not hidden from the investigators. In cross-validation, a model built on a 13 V-J signature told ophthalmopathy apart from stable hyperthyroidism with 87.88% sensitivity and 81% to 82% specificity, and in testing the same model reached 80%/75%. Most expanded thyroid clonotypes (frequency above 0.001) were also detected in blood, a finding suggesting that blood repertoires may reflect thyroid immune responses.

The table lists this clonotype with a few counts. Its antigen remains unidentified. No much larger clonotype is one base removed from it; base qualities were not supplied. A patient counted as having stable Graves' hyperthyroidism if no progression to ophthalmopathy occurred over 18 months of follow-up. The hyperthyroidism patients were between 18 and 65 years old and newly diagnosed, with a disease duration of less than 2 months. Patients with uncontrolled infections, other autoimmune diseases, pregnancy or lactation were excluded. Diagnoses relied on clinical symptoms, serum thyroxine and TRAb, thyroid ultrasound and orbital computed tomography. PBMCs were separated from roughly 10 ml of fresh peripheral blood using Ficoll-Paque density gradient centrifugation. Total RNA was extracted with Trizol reagent, and quality was checked on an Agilent 2100 Bioanalyzer. The TCR beta CDR3 regions were amplified from RNA transcripts. The TCR CDR3 was subjected to a first round of RT-PCR using the HTBI primer set and the Qiagen OneStep RT-PCR kit. The libraries were constructed in a second round of multiplex PCR and then size-selected and purified. Sequencing of the libraries was done on an Illumina HiSeq2000 using paired-end 100 bp reads. Under the source paper's analysis protocol: SOAPnuke was used to process the raw data, with reads discarded if the reads contained adapters or uncalled bases, had a mean Phred below 15, or lacked an exact constant-primer or identifier match. COPE v1.2.5 was used to merge the high-quality paired reads, and each unique nucleotide sequence was defined as a clonotype. Clonotypes were aligned to IMGT TRBV, TRBD and TRBJ reference segments using MiTCR v1.1. The analysis was restricted to V-J combinations with a frequency above 0.0001, which together covered 99.2% of the repertoires. A TCS score was defined as the ratio between F50 (clonal expansion) and ExV (chaos), using BLOSUM62-based TCRdist between CDR3 peptides within each V-J. Welch's t-statistics and random forest reduced fewer than 550 V-J features to 13, which were used in a naive Bayes classifier (R e1071). TCRdb itself trimmed the public reads at Q25 with fastp, ran MiXCR and retained productive beta chains. Every CDR3 protein is listed once, alongside the most common genes and DNA of its rows. The V and J calls follow TCRdb's processing rather than the paper's. The table for this sample lists hundreds of thousands of distinct CDR3 sequences; 15% to 17% of them were counted only once. Around 14% of the sample goes to the ten largest clones.

Cut back by 8 bases and 1 base, the V and J ends lie 10 bases apart. The germline V gene provides CDR1 WSHSY and CDR2 SAAADI. The CDR3 goes from the cysteine to the phenylalanine over 13 residues. Only the CDR3 DNA stays, 39 bases, in frame from base 1. The clonotype was recovered from a woman in her late teens or twenties with Graves' hyperthyroidism. Sequencing was carried out using blood. In this chain, TRBV10-2 is recombined with TRBJ2-3, with a tentative D gene TRBD2 over 5 matching bases. CDR3 reads: CASREFGTDTQYF. The nucleotide sequence reads as follows: TGCGCCAGCCGGGAATTTGGCACAGATACGCAGTATTTT.